Listed below are T cell receptor beta chains from one sample, sequenced in a study of OX40 agonist ivuxolimab in advanced cancers. Using immunoSEQ multiplex PCR, the repertoire was profiled, and TCRdb retains in-frame clones only, with some absent. The sample contains tens of thousands of clones, 85% of which appear only once. This sample comprised CD4+ or CD8+ T cells sorted from blood, obtained in a trial of the OX40 agonist ivuxolimab. Source of these receptors: an adult with an advanced solid tumor such as melanoma, head and neck, liver or kidney cancer. Each CDR3 is given with its conserved first and last residue. The D gene is left open where the match is weak. The size entry is marked missing in some rows and otherwise reads once, few, many or a size class.

j_call d_call clone_size v_call cdr3_nt cdr3_aa
TRBJ1-6 NA NA TRBV9 TGTGCCAGCAGCGTAGCTCTGGGGGGTCCTTCACCCCTCCACTTT CASSVALGGPSPLHF
TRBJ2-2 NA NA TRBV7-8 TGTGCCAGCACCCAGTCTGTCGGGGAGCTGTTTTTT CASTQSVGELFF
TRBJ2-1 NA NA TRBV4-3 TGCGCCAGCAGCCAAGAAGAGGGGTCGGCAAATGAGCAGTTCTTC CASSQEEGSANEQFF
TRBJ1-4 NA NA TRBV6-4 TGTGCCAGCAAGTGGCAGGGTAATGAAAAACTGTTTTTT CASKWQGNEKLFF
TRBJ2-6 NA few TRBV5-1 TGCGCCAGCAGCACCAAACTCGGACAGCCCAACTCTGGGGCCAACGTCCTGACTTTC CASSTKLGQPNSGANVLTF
TRBJ2-1 TRBD2 NA TRBV7-8 TGTGCCAGCAGCTGGAGCGGGGGAAGCGATGAGCAGTTCTTC CASSWSGGSDEQFF
TRBJ2-5 TRBD1 NA TRBV7-8 TGTGCCAGCAGCCGGGACAGGGAGAGGCAGACCCAGTACTTC CASSRDRERQTQYF
TRBJ2-5 NA NA TRBV21-1 TGTGCCAGCAGCAAACGTGATCTCAGCAAACAAGAGACCCAGTACTTC CASSKRDLSKQETQYF
TRBJ1-4 NA NA TRBV18 TGTGCCAGCTCACCAAGGGGCCAAACTAATGAAAAACTGTTTTTT CASSPRGQTNEKLFF
TRBJ2-7 NA NA TRBV5-1 TGCGCCAGCAGCCCACGGACGGGGTCCTACGAGCAGTACTTC CASSPRTGSYEQYF
TRBJ1-1 NA NA TRBV5-5 TGTGCCAGCAGTCTGGGCCCCGGTATGAACACTGAAGCTTTCTTT CASSLGPGMNTEAFF
TRBJ2-7 TRBD1 NA TRBV7-2 TGTGCCAGCAGCCCAGGGACAGGGGGCTTCTACGAGCAGTACTTC CASSPGTGGFYEQYF
TRBJ1-2 NA NA TRBV5-1 TGCGCCAGCAGCTTGGGCCAGCCGCTGAGCGGCTACACCTTC CASSLGQPLSGYTF
TRBJ2-5 NA NA TRBV7-8 TGTGCCAGCACCTCCGGAGCAAAGACCCAGTACTTC CASTSGAKTQYF
TRBJ2-5 NA NA TRBV4-3 TGCGCCAGCAGCCAAGACTGGAACGGGGAGACCCAGTACTTC CASSQDWNGETQYF
TRBJ2-1 NA NA TRBV2 TGTGCCAGCAGTGAGTCGGGGAATGGGCAGTTCTTC CASSESGNGQFF
TRBJ1-3 NA once TRBV19 TGTGCAATAGGGGGCTCTGGAAACACCATATATTTT CAIGGSGNTIYF
TRBJ1-3 NA NA TRBV9 TGTGCCAGCAGCGGGAATCGGGGAGGGAGGGAGACTGGAAACACCATATATTTT CASSGNRGGRETGNTIYF